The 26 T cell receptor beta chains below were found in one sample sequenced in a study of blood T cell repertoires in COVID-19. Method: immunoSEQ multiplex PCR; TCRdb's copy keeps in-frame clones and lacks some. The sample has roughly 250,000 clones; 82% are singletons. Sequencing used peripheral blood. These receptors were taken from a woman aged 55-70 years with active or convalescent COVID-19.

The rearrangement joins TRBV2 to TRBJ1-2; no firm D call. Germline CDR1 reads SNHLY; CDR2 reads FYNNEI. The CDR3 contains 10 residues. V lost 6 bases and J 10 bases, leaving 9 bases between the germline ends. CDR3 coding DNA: TGTGCCAGCAGGGGCATGGCCTACACCTTC. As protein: CASRGMAYTF.

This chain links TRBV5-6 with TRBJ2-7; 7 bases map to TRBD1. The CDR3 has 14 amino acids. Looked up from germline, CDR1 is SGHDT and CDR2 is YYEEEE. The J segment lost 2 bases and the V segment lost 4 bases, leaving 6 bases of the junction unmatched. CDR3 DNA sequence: TGTGCCAGCAGCCAGGACAGGAAGACCTACGAGCAGTACTTC. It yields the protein CASSQDRKTYEQYF.

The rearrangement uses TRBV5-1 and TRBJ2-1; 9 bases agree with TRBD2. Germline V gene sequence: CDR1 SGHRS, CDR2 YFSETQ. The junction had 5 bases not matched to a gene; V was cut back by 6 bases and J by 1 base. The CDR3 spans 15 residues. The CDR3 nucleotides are TGCGCCAGCACCAAGCGGGGGGATTCCTACAATGAGCAGTTCTTC. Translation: CASTKRGDSYNEQFF.

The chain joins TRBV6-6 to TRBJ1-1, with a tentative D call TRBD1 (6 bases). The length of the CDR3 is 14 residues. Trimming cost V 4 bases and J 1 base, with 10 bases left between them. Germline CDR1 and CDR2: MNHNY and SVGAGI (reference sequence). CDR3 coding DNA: TGTGCCAGCAGTTCCCCGACAGGGAACACTGAAGCTTTCTTT. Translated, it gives CASSSPTGNTEAFF.

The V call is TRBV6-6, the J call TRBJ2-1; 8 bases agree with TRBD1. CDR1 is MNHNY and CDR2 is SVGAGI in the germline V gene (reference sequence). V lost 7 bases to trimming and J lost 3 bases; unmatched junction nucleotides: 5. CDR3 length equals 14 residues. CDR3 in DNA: TGTGCCAGCACCCAGGGACAGGTCTACAATGAGCAGTTCTTC. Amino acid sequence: CASTQGQVYNEQFF.

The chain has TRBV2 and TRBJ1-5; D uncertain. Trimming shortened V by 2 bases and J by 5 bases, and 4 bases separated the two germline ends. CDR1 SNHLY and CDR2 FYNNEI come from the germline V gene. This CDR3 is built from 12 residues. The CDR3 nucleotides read TGTGCCAGCAGTGAACCGGATCAGCCCCAGCATTTT. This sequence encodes CASSEPDQPQHF. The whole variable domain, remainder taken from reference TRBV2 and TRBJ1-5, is EPEVTQTPSHQVTQMGQEVILRCVPISNHLYFYWYRQILGQKVEFLVSFYNNEISEKSEIFDDQFSVERPDGSNFTLKIRSTKLEDSAMYFCASSEPDQPQHFGDGTRLSIL.

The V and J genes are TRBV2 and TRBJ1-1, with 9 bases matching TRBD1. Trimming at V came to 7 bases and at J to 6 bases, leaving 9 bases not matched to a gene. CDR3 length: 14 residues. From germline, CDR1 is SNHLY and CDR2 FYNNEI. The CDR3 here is CASKSATGGAEAFF. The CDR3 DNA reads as TGTGCCAGCAAATCTGCGACAGGGGGTGCTGAAGCTTTCTTT.

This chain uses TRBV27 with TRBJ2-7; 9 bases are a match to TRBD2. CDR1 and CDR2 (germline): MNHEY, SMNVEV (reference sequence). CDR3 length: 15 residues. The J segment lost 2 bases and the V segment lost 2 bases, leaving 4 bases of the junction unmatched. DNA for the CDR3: TGTGCCAGCAGTTTAAGGCGGGGGGGTGCCTACGAGCAGTACTTC. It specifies CASSLRRGGAYEQYF.

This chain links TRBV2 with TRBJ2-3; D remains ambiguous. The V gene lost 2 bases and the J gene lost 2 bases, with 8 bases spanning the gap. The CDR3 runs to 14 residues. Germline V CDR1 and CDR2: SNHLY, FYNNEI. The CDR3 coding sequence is TGTGCCAGCAGTGAATGGGCTTCCACAGATACGCAGTATTTT. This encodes CASSEWASTDTQYF.

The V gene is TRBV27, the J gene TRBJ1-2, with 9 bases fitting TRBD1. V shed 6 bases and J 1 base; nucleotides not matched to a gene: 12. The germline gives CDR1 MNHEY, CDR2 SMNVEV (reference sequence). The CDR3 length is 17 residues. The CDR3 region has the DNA TGTGCCAGCAGCCCTTGGGGACCGGGACAGGGTAACTATGGCTACACCTTC. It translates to CASSPWGPGQGNYGYTF.

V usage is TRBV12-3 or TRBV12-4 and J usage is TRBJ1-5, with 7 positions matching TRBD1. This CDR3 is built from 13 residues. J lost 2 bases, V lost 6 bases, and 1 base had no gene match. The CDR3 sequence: CASSDRGNQPQHF. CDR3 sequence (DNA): TGTGCCAGCAGCGACAGGGGCAATCAGCCCCAGCATTTT.

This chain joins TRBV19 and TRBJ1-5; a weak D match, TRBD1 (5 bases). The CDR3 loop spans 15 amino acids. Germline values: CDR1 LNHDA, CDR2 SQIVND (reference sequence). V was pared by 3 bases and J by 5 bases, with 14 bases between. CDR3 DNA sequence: TGTGCCAGTAGTATGATTGGGGGAGGGGATCAGCCCCAGCATTTT. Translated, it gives CASSMIGGGDQPQHF.

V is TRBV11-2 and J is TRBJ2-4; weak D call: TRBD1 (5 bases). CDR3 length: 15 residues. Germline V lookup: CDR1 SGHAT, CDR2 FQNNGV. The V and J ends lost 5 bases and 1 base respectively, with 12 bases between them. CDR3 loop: CASSPTGAAKNIQYF. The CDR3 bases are TGTGCCAGCAGCCCAACTGGGGCGGCCAAAAACATTCAGTACTTC.

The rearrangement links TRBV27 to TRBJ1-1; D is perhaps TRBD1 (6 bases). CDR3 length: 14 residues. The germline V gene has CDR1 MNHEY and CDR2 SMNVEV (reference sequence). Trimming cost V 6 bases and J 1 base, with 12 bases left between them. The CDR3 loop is CASRTSTGNTEAFF. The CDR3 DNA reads TGTGCCAGCAGAACGTCGACAGGGAACACTGAAGCTTTCTTT.

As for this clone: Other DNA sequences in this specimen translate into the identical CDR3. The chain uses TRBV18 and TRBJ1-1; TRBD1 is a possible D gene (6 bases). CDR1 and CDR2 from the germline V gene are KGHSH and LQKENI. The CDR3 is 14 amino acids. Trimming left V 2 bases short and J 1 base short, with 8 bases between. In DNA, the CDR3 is TGTGCCAGCTCACCATCGACAGGGAACACTGAAGCTTTCTTT. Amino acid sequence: CASSPSTGNTEAFF.

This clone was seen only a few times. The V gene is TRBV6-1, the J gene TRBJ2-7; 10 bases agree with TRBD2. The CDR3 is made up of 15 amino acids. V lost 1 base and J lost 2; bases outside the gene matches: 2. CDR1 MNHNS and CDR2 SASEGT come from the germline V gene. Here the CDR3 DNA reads TGTGCCAGCAGTGAAGATAGCGGGGGGACCTACGAGCAGTACTTC. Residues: CASSEDSGGTYEQYF.

The CDR3 DNA is TGTGCCAGCAGTCCGCTCAGGGGGACTGAAGCTTTCTTT. Its protein product is CASSPLRGTEAFF. This sequence joins TRBV12-3 or TRBV12-4 and TRBJ1-1, with 7 nucleotides matching TRBD1. This CDR3 comprises 13 residues. J was trimmed by 5 bases and V by 5 bases; bases with no gene match: 5.

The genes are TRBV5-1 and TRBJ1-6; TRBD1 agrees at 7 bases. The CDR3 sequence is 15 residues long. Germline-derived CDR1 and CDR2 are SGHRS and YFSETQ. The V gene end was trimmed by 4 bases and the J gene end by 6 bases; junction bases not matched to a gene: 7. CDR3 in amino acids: CASSIQTGRNSPLHF. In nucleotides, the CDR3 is TGCGCCAGCAGCATACAGACAGGGCGTAATTCACCCCTCCACTTT. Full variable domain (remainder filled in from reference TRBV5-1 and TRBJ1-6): KAGVTQTPRYLIKTRGQQVTLSCSPISGHRSVSWYQQTPGQGLQFLFEYFSETQRNKGNFPGRFSGRQFSNSRSEMNVSTLELGDSALYLCASSIQTGRNSPLHFGNGTRLTVT.

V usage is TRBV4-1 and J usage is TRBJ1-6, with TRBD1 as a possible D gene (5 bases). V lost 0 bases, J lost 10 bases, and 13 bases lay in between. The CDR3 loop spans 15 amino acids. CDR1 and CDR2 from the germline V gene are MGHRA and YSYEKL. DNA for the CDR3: TGCGCCAGCAGCCAAGACGGGGGGTTCGGATCACCCCTCCACTTT. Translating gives CASSQDGGFGSPLHF.

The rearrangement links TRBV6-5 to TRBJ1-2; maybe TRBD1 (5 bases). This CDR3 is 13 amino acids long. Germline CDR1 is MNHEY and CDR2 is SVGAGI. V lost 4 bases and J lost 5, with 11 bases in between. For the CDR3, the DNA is TGTGCCAGCAGTTCCAGGGTATGGTATGGCTACACCTTC. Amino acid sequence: CASSSRVWYGYTF.

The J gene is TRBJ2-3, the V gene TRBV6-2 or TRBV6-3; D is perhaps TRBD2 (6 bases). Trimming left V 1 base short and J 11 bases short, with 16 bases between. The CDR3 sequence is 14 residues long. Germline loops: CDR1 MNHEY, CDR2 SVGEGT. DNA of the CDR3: TGTGCCAGCAGTTACTTGGGCCGGGACTTCGGGCAGTATTTT. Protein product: CASSYLGRDFGQYF.

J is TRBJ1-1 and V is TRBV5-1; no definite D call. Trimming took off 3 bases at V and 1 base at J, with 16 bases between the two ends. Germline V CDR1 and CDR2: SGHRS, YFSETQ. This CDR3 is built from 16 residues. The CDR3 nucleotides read TGCGCCAGCAGCTGGTCCCATGAGATCCGGAACACTGAAGCTTTCTTT. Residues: CASSWSHEIRNTEAFF.

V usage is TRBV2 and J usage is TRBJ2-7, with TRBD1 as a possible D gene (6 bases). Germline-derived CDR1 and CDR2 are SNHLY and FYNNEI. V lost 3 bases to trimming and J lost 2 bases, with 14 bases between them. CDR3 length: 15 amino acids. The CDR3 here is CASSEGVQGAYEQYF. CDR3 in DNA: TGTGCCAGCAGTGAGGGAGTACAGGGAGCCTACGAGCAGTACTTC.

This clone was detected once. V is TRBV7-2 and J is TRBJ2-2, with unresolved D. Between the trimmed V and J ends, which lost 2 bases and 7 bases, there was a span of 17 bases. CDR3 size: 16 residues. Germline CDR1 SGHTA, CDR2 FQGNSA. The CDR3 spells CASSLMGLDRSGELFF. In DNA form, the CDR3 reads TGTGCCAGCAGCTTAATGGGTCTAGATCGAAGCGGGGAGCTGTTTTTT.

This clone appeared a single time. The CDR3 is CASSLGERNSPLHF. In nucleotides, the CDR3 is TGCGCCAGCAGCTTGGGGGAGAGGAATTCACCCCTCCACTTT. The chain is built from TRBV5-1 and TRBJ1-6; D uncertain. Per the germline V gene, CDR1 is SGHRS and CDR2 is YFSETQ. V lost 0 bases and J 7 bases, leaving 8 bases between the germline ends. This CDR3 is built from 14 residues.

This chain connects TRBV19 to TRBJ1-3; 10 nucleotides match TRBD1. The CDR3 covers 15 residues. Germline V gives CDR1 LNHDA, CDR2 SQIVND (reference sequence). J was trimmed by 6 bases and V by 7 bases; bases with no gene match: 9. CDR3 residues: CASTNPGQGVNTIYF. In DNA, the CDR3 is TGTGCCAGTACTAACCCCGGACAGGGGGTAAACACCATATATTTT. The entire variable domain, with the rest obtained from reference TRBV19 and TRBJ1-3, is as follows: DGGITQSPKYLFRKEGQNVTLSCEQNLNHDAMYWYRQDPGQGLRLIYYSQIVNDFQKGDIAEGYSVSREKKESFPLTVTSAQKNPTAFYLCASTNPGQGVNTIYFGEGSWLTVV.